This T cell receptor (beta chain) was recorded in a study of cytomegalovirus exposure and HLA in healthy donors. The PCR used 60 Vbeta and 13 Jbeta primers. Repertoires were generated with immunoSEQ multiplex PCR, while TCRdb's copy carries only in-frame clones and drops some. The top ten hold roughly 12% of the sample, which has approximately 120,000 clones, 77% seen once. V was trimmed by 3 bases and J by 9 bases, leaving 11 bases between them. The V gene's germline CDR1 is SGHTA and CDR2 FQGNSA. The CDR3 loop spans 12 amino acids. The TCR was taken from a woman aged 40 to 50 in good health and CMV-seropositive. Specimen: PBMCs. The chain employs TRBV7-2 and TRBJ2-5; D unresolved. The CDR3, as DNA: TGTGCCAGCAGCTTGGTGAACTTCTCCCAGTACTTC. Residues: CASSLVNFSQYF.